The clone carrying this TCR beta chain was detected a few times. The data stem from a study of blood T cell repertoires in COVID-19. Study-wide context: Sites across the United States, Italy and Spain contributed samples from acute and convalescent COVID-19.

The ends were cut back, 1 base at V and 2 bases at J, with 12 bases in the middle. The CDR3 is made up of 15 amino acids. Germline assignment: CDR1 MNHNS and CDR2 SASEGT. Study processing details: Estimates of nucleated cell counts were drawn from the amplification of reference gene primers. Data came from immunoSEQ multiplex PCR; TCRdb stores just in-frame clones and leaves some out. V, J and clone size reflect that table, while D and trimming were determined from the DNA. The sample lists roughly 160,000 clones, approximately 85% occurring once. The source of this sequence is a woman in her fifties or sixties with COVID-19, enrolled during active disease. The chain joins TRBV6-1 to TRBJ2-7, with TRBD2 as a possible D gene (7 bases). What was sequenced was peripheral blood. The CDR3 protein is CASSEVAGATYEQYF. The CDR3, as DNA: TGTGCCAGCAGTGAAGTTGCGGGGGCTACCTACGAGCAGTACTTC.